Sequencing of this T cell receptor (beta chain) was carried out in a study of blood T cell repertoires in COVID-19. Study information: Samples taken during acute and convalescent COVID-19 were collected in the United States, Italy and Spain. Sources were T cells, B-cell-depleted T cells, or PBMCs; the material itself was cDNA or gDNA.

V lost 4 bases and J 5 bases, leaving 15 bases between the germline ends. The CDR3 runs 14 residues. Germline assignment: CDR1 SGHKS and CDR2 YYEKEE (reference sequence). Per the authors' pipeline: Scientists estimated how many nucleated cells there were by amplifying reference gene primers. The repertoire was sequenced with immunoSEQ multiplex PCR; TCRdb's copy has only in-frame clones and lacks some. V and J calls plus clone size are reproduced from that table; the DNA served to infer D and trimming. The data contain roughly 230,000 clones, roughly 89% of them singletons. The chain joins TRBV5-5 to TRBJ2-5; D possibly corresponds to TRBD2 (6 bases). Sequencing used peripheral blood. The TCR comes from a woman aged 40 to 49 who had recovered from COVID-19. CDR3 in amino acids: CASSRRGTGETQYF. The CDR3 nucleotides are TGTGCCAGCAGCCGACGGGGGACCGGGGAGACCCAGTACTTC.